This TCR beta chain emerged from a study of OX40 agonist ivuxolimab in advanced cancers. Overall study: Patients enrolled in dose escalation were diagnosed with hepatocellular carcinoma, melanoma, renal cell or head and neck cancer. The dose-escalation cohort was approximately 85% male, with a mean age of 60 years, ranging roughly 23 to 90. The study's findings and limits: The expanded peripheral T cells' antigen specificity was not determined. Patients with a partial response at 0.1-3.0 mg/kg had among the lowest clonal expansion.

On this clone itself: Its specificity is unknown.

The repertoire was sequenced with immunoSEQ multiplex PCR; TCRdb's copy has only in-frame clones and lacks some. The sample holds some 76,000 clones, about 93% seen once. Trimming removed 0 bases from V and 0 bases from J, with 12 bases in between. CDR3 length equals 18 residues. Germline CDR1 MGHRA, CDR2 YSYEKL. The sequenced sample was CD4+ or CD8+ T cells sorted from blood, obtained in a trial of the OX40 agonist ivuxolimab. The sequence derives from an adult with an advanced solid tumor such as melanoma, head and neck, liver or kidney cancer. V is TRBV4-1 and J is TRBJ1-6; D remains unclear. The CDR3 is CASSQDAPASSYNSPLHF. The DNA of the CDR3 is TGCGCCAGCAGCCAAGACGCACCAGCGAGCTCCTATAATTCACCCCTCCACTTT.